The 12 T cell receptor beta chains presented below share a single source sample, sequenced in a study of T cells in Graves' hyperthyroidism and ophthalmopathy. RNA transcripts served as the template for amplifying TCR beta CDR3 regions. First-round RT-PCR of the TCR CDR3 relied on the HTBI primer set. TCRdb reprocessed the multiplex PCR reads with MiXCR, giving one entry per CDR3 protein. The sample lists about 840,000 distinct CDR3 sequences, approximately 40% occurring once. The specimen sequenced was blood. The receptors originated from a man between 18 and 29 years old with Graves' hyperthyroidism.

There are a few counts of this clonotype. This may arise from a read error, as a much more abundant clone is one base away. The CDR3 region is CASRVTGREKLFF. CDR3 in DNA: TGTGCCAGCAGGGTAACGGGTAGAGAAAAACTGTTTTTT. The chain has TRBV2 and TRBJ1-4, with no clear D. CDR3 length: 13 residues. Between the trimmed V and J ends, which lost 6 bases and 8 bases, there was a span of 13 bases. The germline V gene encodes CDR1 SNHLY and CDR2 FYNNEI.

There are many counts of this clonotype. The rearrangement links TRBV15 to TRBJ1-5, with D possibly TRBD1 on 5 matching bases. The CDR3 contains 13 residues. Germline values: CDR1 LNHNV, CDR2 YYDKDF (reference sequence). With 9 bases removed from V and 5 bases from J, the gap between germline ends came to 14 bases. This chain's CDR3 is CATEGRVHQPQHF. CDR3 in DNA: TGTGCCACGGAGGGGCGGGTTCATCAGCCCCAGCATTTT.

Comments on this clonotype: One end of the junction fails to match germline, which may point to a read error. The chain employs TRBV4-1 and TRBJ2-5, with D perhaps assigned TRBD1 or TRBD2 (6 bases each). Germline V gene lookup returns CDR1 MGHRA and CDR2 YSYEKL. The CDR3 is 15 amino acids. The CDR3, as DNA: TGTGCCAGCAGCCCCAGTACGGGGGCCGGGGAGACCCAGTACTTC. This encodes CASSPSTGAGETQYF.

The chain links TRBV12-3 or TRBV12-4 to TRBJ1-6; 8 bases fit TRBD1. The CDR3 sequence is 15 residues long. The ends lost 5 bases at V and 10 bases at J; junction bases unmatched: 10. The CDR3 nucleotides read TGTGCCAGCAGTCTACAGGGGGGAGGTTCATCACCCCTCCACTTT. As protein: CASSLQGGGSSPLHF.

Many counts were recorded for this clonotype. The rearrangement uses TRBV7-2 and TRBJ2-2, with a weak D call TRBD1 (5 bases). CDR3 length equals 16 residues. CDR1 SGHTA and CDR2 FQGNSA come from the germline V gene. V lost 2 bases, J lost 0 bases, and 10 bases lay in between. CDR3 DNA: TGTGCCAGCAGCTTACGGTGGGGCACGAACACCGGGGAGCTGTTTTTT. Amino acids: CASSLRWGTNTGELFF.

This sequence joins TRBV28 and TRBJ2-7; a possible D gene is TRBD2 (5 bases). The V end lost 3 bases, the J end lost 7 bases, and 13 bases lay between the germline ends. Germline loops: CDR1 MDHEN, CDR2 SYDVKM. CDR3 length: 13 residues. Here the CDR3 reads CASSLGNGKEQYF. CDR3 in DNA: TGTGCCAGCAGTTTGGGTAACGGGAAAGAGCAGTACTTC.

This clonotype was seen repeatedly, ten times or more. The chain is built from TRBV7-8 and TRBJ1-6; D is unresolved. Deletions cut 5 bases from V and 6 bases from J, with 8 bases between. The CDR3 extends over 13 amino acids. Germline CDR1 SGHVS, CDR2 FQNEAQ. DNA for the CDR3: TGTGCCAGCAGCGCAGTCTCTAATTCACCCCTCCACTTT. It is translated as CASSAVSNSPLHF.

This clonotype has only a few counts. The rearrangement joins TRBV5-1 to TRBJ1-5, with TRBD1 matching 7 bases. Germline V gene sequence: CDR1 SGHRS, CDR2 YFSETQ. Trimming at V came to 0 bases and at J to 3 bases, leaving 3 bases not matched to a gene. The CDR3 runs 15 residues. This CDR3 is CASSLEGTVNQPQHF. CDR3 DNA: TGCGCCAGCAGCTTGGAGGGGACAGTCAATCAGCCCCAGCATTTT.

This clonotype turned up a few times. V usage is TRBV13 and J usage is TRBJ2-7; D possibly uses TRBD1 or TRBD2 (5 bases each). Germline CDR1 PRHDT, CDR2 FYEKMQ (reference sequence). Between the trimmed V and J ends, which lost 1 base and 2 bases, there was a span of 15 bases. The CDR3 has 16 amino acids. CDR3 nucleotides: TGTGCCAGCAGCTTAGTAGGGACCTCGTCGCCCTACGAGCAGTACTTC. It encodes CASSLVGTSSPYEQYF.

This clonotype was observed many times. This chain uses TRBV7-9 with TRBJ1-1, with TRBD1 matching 9 bases. V dropped 5 bases and J dropped 0; count of bases not matched to a gene: 4. Germline V gives CDR1 SEHNR, CDR2 FQNEAQ (reference sequence). This CDR3 spans 15 amino acids. The DNA of the CDR3 is TGTGCCAGCAGCCAAGGACAGGGGCTGAACACTGAAGCTTTCTTT. It translates to CASSQGQGLNTEAFF. The variable domain in full, with the rest retrieved from reference TRBV7-9 and TRBJ1-1, is DTGVSQNPRHKITKRGQNVTFRCDPISEHNRLYWYRQTLGQGPEFLTYFQNEAQLEKSRLLSDRFSAERPKGSFSTLEIQRTEQGDSAMYLCASSQGQGLNTEAFFGQGTRLTVV.

This clonotype was seen more than once but under ten times. The rearrangement uses TRBV6-6 and TRBJ2-5; D not certain. Per germline, CDR1 MNHNY and CDR2 SVGAGI (reference sequence). The CDR3 has 14 amino acids. V dropped 0 bases and J dropped 4 bases, with 9 bases sitting between them. In nucleotides, the CDR3 is TGTGCCAGCAGTTACTCGTGGGAACTAGAGACCCAGTACTTC. The encoded protein is CASSYSWELETQYF.

This clonotype was found a few times. The J gene is TRBJ1-4, the V gene TRBV4-1; D is ambiguous. The CDR3 is made up of 15 amino acids. Germline values: CDR1 MGHRA, CDR2 YSYEKL. The germline V and J ends were trimmed by 3 bases and 10 bases, with 18 bases remaining between them. The CDR3 protein is CASSHEPGIAGKLFF. The CDR3 coding sequence is TGCGCCAGCAGCCATGAACCTGGGATTGCCGGAAAACTGTTTTTT.